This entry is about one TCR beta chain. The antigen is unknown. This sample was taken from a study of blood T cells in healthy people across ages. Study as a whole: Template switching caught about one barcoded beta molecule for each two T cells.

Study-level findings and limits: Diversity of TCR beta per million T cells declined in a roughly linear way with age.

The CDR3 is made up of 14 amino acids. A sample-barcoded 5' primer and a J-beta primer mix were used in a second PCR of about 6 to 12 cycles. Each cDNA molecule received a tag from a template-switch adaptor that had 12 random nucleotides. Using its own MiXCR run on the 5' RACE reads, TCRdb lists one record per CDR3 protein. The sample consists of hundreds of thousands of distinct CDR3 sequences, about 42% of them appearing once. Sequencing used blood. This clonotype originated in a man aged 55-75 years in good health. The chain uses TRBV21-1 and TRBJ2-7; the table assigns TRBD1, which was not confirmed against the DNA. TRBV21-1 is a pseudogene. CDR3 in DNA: TGTGCCAGCAGCCAACCTGTCCCTCCCTACGAGCAGTACTTC. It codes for CASSQPVPPYEQYF.